Following are 28 T cell receptor beta chains from one sample sequenced in a study of blood T cell repertoires in COVID-19. Profiling relied on immunoSEQ multiplex PCR, and the TCRdb table lists in-frame clones only, not all of them. The sample shows about 140,000 clones, 75% to 85% of them seen only once. The sequenced sample was peripheral blood. These TCRs come from a woman over 75 with active or convalescent COVID-19.

As for this clone: This sample also contains other DNA sequences that code for the same CDR3. The gene calls are TRBV5-1 and TRBJ1-2, with 8 bases identical to TRBD1. The CDR3 spans 14 residues. V gave up 0 bases and J gave up 5 bases; unmatched junction bases: 3. CDR1 is SGHRS, CDR2 YFSETQ, per germline. The DNA of the CDR3 is TGCGCCAGCAGCTTGGGGACAGGGCCTTATGGCTACACCTTC. This sequence encodes CASSLGTGPYGYTF.

V is TRBV18 and J is TRBJ2-5, with TRBD1 identical over 9 bases. The CDR3 has 15 amino acids. CDR1 and CDR2 from the germline V gene are KGHSH and LQKENI. The V segment lost 3 bases and the J segment 6 bases; nucleotides outside the gene matches: 8. CDR3 region: CASSPAGQGKKTQYF. The CDR3 DNA reads as TGTGCCAGCTCACCGGCGGGACAGGGCAAAAAGACCCAGTACTTC.

The genes are TRBV20-1 and TRBJ1-6; D might be TRBD1 (5 bases). The germline V gene encodes CDR1 DFQATT and CDR2 SNEGSKA (reference sequence). This CDR3 is built from 14 residues. V gave up 3 bases and J gave up 10 bases, with 16 bases separating them. DNA of the CDR3: TGCAGTGCTAGTAGGGGCGTCCCTGAATCACCCCTCCACTTT. It codes for CSASRGVPESPLHF.

V gene TRBV24-1 combines with J gene TRBJ1-5; 9 bases fit TRBD1. The CDR3 sequence is 14 residues long. The junction had 6 bases not matched to a gene; V was cut back by 7 bases and J by 6 bases. Germline lookup yields CDR1 KGHDR and CDR2 SFDVKD. CDR3 in DNA: TGTGCCACCAGGGGACAGGGACTCGGTCAGCCCCAGCATTTT. This gives the protein CATRGQGLGQPQHF.

The chain links TRBV5-1 to TRBJ1-1, with D hard to call. The CDR3 consists of 16 residues. CDR1 and CDR2 (germline): SGHRS, YFSETQ. V was cut by 7 bases and J by 1 base, with 20 bases left in between. DNA for the CDR3: TGCGCCAGCGACGAGGGAAGCAGACATGGGAACACTGAAGCTTTCTTT. It translates to CASDEGSRHGNTEAFF.

V and J are TRBV29-1 and TRBJ2-2; the D gene is possibly TRBD2 (7 bases). The CDR3 contains 15 residues. Trimming removed 2 bases from V and 6 bases from J, with 16 bases in between. CDR1 SQVTM and CDR2 ANQGSEA come from the germline V gene. This chain's CDR3 is CSVEWRGRVPGELFF. CDR3 nucleotides: TGCAGCGTTGAATGGAGGGGGAGGGTGCCCGGGGAGCTGTTTTTT.

The chain combines TRBV9 with TRBJ2-7; 8 bases map to TRBD2. CDR1 and CDR2 from the germline V gene are SGDLS and YYNGEE. The CDR3 length is 17 residues. Trimming removed 0 bases from V and 2 bases from J; junction bases left unmatched: 10. The CDR3 sequence: CASSVGSRAGATYEQYF. In DNA, the CDR3 is TGTGCCAGCAGCGTAGGTTCCAGAGCGGGGGCCACCTACGAGCAGTACTTC.

The chain is built from TRBV5-1 and TRBJ1-6; the match to TRBD1 covers 7 bases. The germline V gene has CDR1 SGHRS and CDR2 YFSETQ. The trim removed 6 bases at V and 8 bases at J, leaving 11 bases unmatched. This CDR3 is 15 amino acids long. This CDR3 is CASTDLTGSDSPLHF. CDR3 in DNA: TGCGCCAGCACCGACCTGACAGGGTCAGATTCACCCCTCCACTTT.

The J gene is TRBJ2-3, the V gene TRBV3-1 (or the pseudogene TRBV3-2); tentative D call: TRBD2 (6 bases). The CDR3 length is 14 residues. Trimming removed 0 bases at V and 4 bases at J, with 8 bases between. Germline values: CDR1 LGHDT, CDR2 YNNKEL (reference sequence). This CDR3 is CASSQDWRADTQYF. DNA for the CDR3: TGTGCCAGCAGCCAAGATTGGAGGGCAGATACGCAGTATTTT.

The chain couples TRBV28 to TRBJ2-1; TRBD2 matches at 11 bases. J lost 5 bases, V lost 4 bases, and 4 bases had no gene match. Germline CDR1 is MDHEN and CDR2 is SYDVKM. The CDR3 has 15 amino acids. The CDR3 region has the DNA TGTGCCAGCAGTTCTAGCGGGGGGCGGGACAATGAGCAGTTCTTC. Encoded protein: CASSSSGGRDNEQFF. Based on the CDR3 plus reference TRBV28 and TRBJ2-1, the full variable domain is DVKVTQSSRYLVKRTGEKVFLECVQDMDHENMFWYRQDPGLGLRLIYFSYDVKMKEKGDIPEGYSVSREKKERFSLILESASTNQTSMYLCASSSSGGRDNEQFFGPGTRLTVL.

The J gene is TRBJ2-2, the V gene TRBV6-2 or TRBV6-3; 8 nucleotides match TRBD1. V lost 7 bases, J lost 3 bases, and 7 bases stayed unmatched. CDR3 length: 15 amino acids. Germline V gene sequence: CDR1 MNHEY, CDR2 SVGEGT. For the CDR3, the DNA is TGTGCCAGCAACCCCGGGACAGGTTACACCGGGGAGCTGTTTTTT. It is translated as CASNPGTGYTGELFF.

The chain recombines TRBV30 with TRBJ1-1; maybe TRBD1 (5 bases). CDR1 GTSNPN and CDR2 SVGIG come from the germline V gene (reference sequence). Trimming removed 0 bases at V and 5 bases at J, with 16 bases between. This CDR3 contains 15 residues. The CDR3 bases are TGTGCCTGGAGTGTACAGCCGACCGGGGGGACTGAAGCTTTCTTT. It yields the protein CAWSVQPTGGTEAFF. Full variable domain (rest looked up from reference TRBV30 and TRBJ1-1): SQTIHQWPATLVQPVGSPLSLECTVEGTSNPNLYWYRQAAGRGLQLLFYSVGIGQISSEVPQNLSASRPQDRQFILSSKKLLLSDSGFYLCAWSVQPTGGTEAFFGQGTRLTVV.

The V and J genes are TRBV12-3 or TRBV12-4 and TRBJ2-7; 8 nucleotides match TRBD1. The junction had 3 bases not matched to a gene; V was cut back by 6 bases and J by 2 bases. The CDR3 sequence is 13 residues long. The CDR3 here is CASRQDRAYEQYF. Written as DNA, the CDR3 is TGTGCCAGCAGGCAGGACAGGGCCTACGAGCAGTACTTC.

The J gene is TRBJ1-2, the V gene TRBV28; D is uncertain. Deletions cut 2 bases from V and 8 bases from J, with 12 bases between. From germline, CDR1 is MDHEN and CDR2 SYDVKM. There are 13 residues in the CDR3. The CDR3 coding sequence is TGTGCCAGCAGTTTAGGAGGTCCCGGCGGCTACACCTTC. Its translation is CASSLGGPGGYTF.

V gene TRBV19 combines with J gene TRBJ2-5, with TRBD1 matching over 8 bases. Germline CDR1 reads LNHDA; CDR2 reads SQIVND (reference sequence). The CDR3 runs to 16 residues. Trimming took 0 bases from V and 6 from J; bases not matched to a gene: 9. The chain's CDR3 is CASSIDQQGAVKTQYF. DNA for the CDR3: TGTGCCAGTAGTATAGATCAGCAGGGGGCTGTGAAGACCCAGTACTTC.

The chain joins TRBV7-9 to TRBJ1-2; TRBD1 is a possible D gene (6 bases). The CDR3 spans 13 residues. Between the trimmed V and J ends, which lost 4 bases and 5 bases, there was a span of 11 bases. Per the germline V gene, CDR1 is SEHNR and CDR2 is FQNEAQ (reference sequence). Here the CDR3 DNA reads TGTGCCAGCAGCTCCAGGGGAGAGTATGGCTACACCTTC. Protein sequence: CASSSRGEYGYTF.

The chain combines TRBV4-3 with TRBJ2-3; 7 bases align to TRBD2. The CDR3 consists of 16 residues. J lost 3 bases, V lost 0 bases, and 6 bases had no gene match. CDR1 and CDR2 (germline): LGHNA, YSLEER. CDR3 nucleotides: TGCGCCAGCAGCCAAGACAAAGGAGCGGGGACAGATACGCAGTATTTT. This gives the protein CASSQDKGAGTDTQYF.

The chain joins TRBV30 to TRBJ1-2; the match to TRBD1 covers 8 bases. Germline V gives CDR1 GTSNPN, CDR2 SVGIG (reference sequence). The length of the CDR3 is 14 residues. With V trimmed by 4 bases and J by 2 bases, 6 bases remained unmatched. The CDR3 here is CAWTGDRNNYGYTF. DNA for the CDR3: TGTGCCTGGACGGGGGACAGGAACAACTATGGCTACACCTTC.

The chain couples TRBV19 to TRBJ1-1; weak D call: TRBD1 (5 bases). The CDR3 length is 16 residues. Trimming left V 3 bases short and J 0 bases short, with 14 bases between. Germline loops: CDR1 LNHDA, CDR2 SQIVND (reference sequence). CDR3 sequence: CASSIRPTGMNTEAFF. CDR3 in DNA: TGTGCCAGTAGTATTCGCCCCACAGGAATGAACACTGAAGCTTTCTTT.

The chain employs TRBV28 and TRBJ1-4; perhaps TRBD1 as D (5 bases). This CDR3 has 15 amino acids. Germline V gene sequence: CDR1 MDHEN, CDR2 SYDVKM. V dropped 6 bases and J dropped 0 bases, with 11 bases sitting between them. The CDR3 DNA sequence: TGTGCCAGCAGCCTACAAGGGGCAACTAATGAAAAACTGTTTTTT. Translation: CASSLQGATNEKLFF. Full variable domain (rest looked up from reference TRBV28 and TRBJ1-4): DVKVTQSSRYLVKRTGEKVFLECVQDMDHENMFWYRQDPGLGLRLIYFSYDVKMKEKGDIPEGYSVSREKKERFSLILESASTNQTSMYLCASSLQGATNEKLFFGSGTQLSVL.

The J gene is TRBJ2-3, the V gene TRBV13; no firm D call. The ends were cut back, 2 bases at V and 0 bases at J, with 12 bases in the middle. The germline V gene encodes CDR1 PRHDT and CDR2 FYEKMQ (reference sequence). The CDR3 sequence is 16 residues long. The CDR3: CASSLSEARSTDTQYF. For the CDR3, the DNA is TGTGCCAGCAGCTTATCAGAGGCCCGGAGCACAGATACGCAGTATTTT.

This clone has more than one count but fewer than ten. This sequence joins TRBV9 and TRBJ2-7; the D is unclear. The CDR3 has 14 amino acids. Trimming pared 0 bases from V and 0 bases from J, leaving 7 bases between. CDR1 SGDLS and CDR2 YYNGEE come from the germline V gene. The CDR3 region is CASSVVESSYEQYF. The CDR3 DNA sequence: TGTGCCAGCAGCGTAGTGGAGAGCTCCTACGAGCAGTACTTC.

This clone was seen a single time. This chain uses TRBV6-5 with TRBJ2-7, with TRBD1 matching over 9 bases. Per the germline V gene, CDR1 is MNHEY and CDR2 is SVGAGI. The CDR3 length is 13 residues. J lost 4 bases, V lost 6 bases, and 4 bases had no gene match. The CDR3 region is CASRYGQGYEQYF. The CDR3 DNA reads TGTGCCAGCAGATACGGACAGGGGTACGAGCAGTACTTC.

This clone was found a few times. V gene TRBV2 combines with J gene TRBJ2-3, with 10 bases fitting TRBD2. Germline assignment: CDR1 SNHLY and CDR2 FYNNEI. The CDR3 length is 19 residues. After removal of 6 bases from V and 2 bases from J, the junction contained 17 bases not matched to a gene. The DNA for the CDR3 is TGTGCCAGCAGAAAGCGGGGGGGCCCGGTTTCCCCTAACACAGATACGCAGTATTTT. Its protein product is CASRKRGGPVSPNTDTQYF.

This clone was recorded a few times. This chain connects TRBV19 to TRBJ1-2; TRBD1 matches 8 bases. The CDR3 sequence is 16 residues long. V lost 8 bases to trimming and J lost 4 bases; unmatched junction nucleotides: 15. The germline V gene encodes CDR1 LNHDA and CDR2 SQIVND (reference sequence). The CDR3: CASLPLRTGMSYGYTF. The CDR3 DNA is TGTGCCAGTCTTCCCCTCCGGACAGGGATGTCCTATGGCTACACCTTC. The whole variable domain, filled in from reference TRBV19 and TRBJ1-2, reads DGGITQSPKYLFRKEGQNVTLSCEQNLNHDAMYWYRQDPGQGLRLIYYSQIVNDFQKGDIAEGYSVSREKKESFPLTVTSAQKNPTAFYLCASLPLRTGMSYGYTFGSGTRLTVV.

This clone has a single count. The J gene is TRBJ2-5, the V gene TRBV5-4; TRBD1 agrees at 7 bases. The germline V gene encodes CDR1 SGHNT and CDR2 YYREEE (reference sequence). CDR3 size: 12 residues. The V and J ends lost 3 bases and 4 bases, in that order; junction bases with no gene match: 0. The CDR3 is CASSYRGETQYF. CDR3 coding DNA: TGTGCCAGCAGCTACAGGGGAGAGACCCAGTACTTC.

The CDR3 coding sequence is TGTGCCACCAGTGACAGAACAGGGGGCAGCAATCAGCCCCAGCATTTT. As protein: CATSDRTGGSNQPQHF. The rearrangement uses TRBV24-1 and TRBJ1-5, with TRBD1 identical over 9 bases. CDR1 and CDR2 from the germline V gene are KGHDR and SFDVKD. There are 16 residues in the CDR3. V shed 4 bases, J shed 1 base, and the junction held 4 bases outside the gene matches.

The V call is TRBV2, the J call TRBJ1-3; D might be TRBD1 (5 bases). The CDR3 is 11 amino acids. Germline V CDR1 and CDR2: SNHLY, FYNNEI. Trimming left V 10 bases short and J 7 bases short, with 11 bases between. As DNA, the CDR3 is TGTGCCACCCAGGGTGGCAACACCATATATTTT. Translation: CATQGGNTIYF.